Sequencing of this T cell receptor beta chain was carried out in a study of CD8 T cells in ankylosing spondylitis. Study-wide points: Clones linked to disease, bearing a CD8+ phenotype, were relatively rare in peripheral blood. Within ankylosing spondylitis blood, a TCR beta motif made up of seven to nine highly homologous variants appeared to be characteristic. Earlier studies detected some motif variants in reactive arthritis synovial fluid and blood. Within matched ankylosing spondylitis synovial fluid, disease-linked clones were reportedly significantly enriched.

Trimming shortened V by 0 bases and J by 5 bases, and 9 bases separated the two germline ends. The CDR3 spans 13 residues. Germline loops: CDR1 SGHRS, CDR2 YFSETQ. TCRdb processed the 5' RACE reads anew with MiXCR; each CDR3 protein has one entry. This table has a few hundred thousand distinct CDR3 sequences, roughly a tenth appearing once. This clonotype has just a few counts. Its specificity is unknown. This receptor was identified in a male donor with ankylosing spondylitis or in good health (not recorded which). This rearrangement joins TRBV5-1 to TRBJ2-7; possible D gene TRBD1, 6 bases. The material sequenced was blood, either unsorted or a sorted T cell fraction (not recorded which). CDR3 loop: CASSLGAGDEQYF. CDR3 in DNA: TGCGCCAGCAGCTTGGGAGCAGGGGACGAGCAGTACTTC.